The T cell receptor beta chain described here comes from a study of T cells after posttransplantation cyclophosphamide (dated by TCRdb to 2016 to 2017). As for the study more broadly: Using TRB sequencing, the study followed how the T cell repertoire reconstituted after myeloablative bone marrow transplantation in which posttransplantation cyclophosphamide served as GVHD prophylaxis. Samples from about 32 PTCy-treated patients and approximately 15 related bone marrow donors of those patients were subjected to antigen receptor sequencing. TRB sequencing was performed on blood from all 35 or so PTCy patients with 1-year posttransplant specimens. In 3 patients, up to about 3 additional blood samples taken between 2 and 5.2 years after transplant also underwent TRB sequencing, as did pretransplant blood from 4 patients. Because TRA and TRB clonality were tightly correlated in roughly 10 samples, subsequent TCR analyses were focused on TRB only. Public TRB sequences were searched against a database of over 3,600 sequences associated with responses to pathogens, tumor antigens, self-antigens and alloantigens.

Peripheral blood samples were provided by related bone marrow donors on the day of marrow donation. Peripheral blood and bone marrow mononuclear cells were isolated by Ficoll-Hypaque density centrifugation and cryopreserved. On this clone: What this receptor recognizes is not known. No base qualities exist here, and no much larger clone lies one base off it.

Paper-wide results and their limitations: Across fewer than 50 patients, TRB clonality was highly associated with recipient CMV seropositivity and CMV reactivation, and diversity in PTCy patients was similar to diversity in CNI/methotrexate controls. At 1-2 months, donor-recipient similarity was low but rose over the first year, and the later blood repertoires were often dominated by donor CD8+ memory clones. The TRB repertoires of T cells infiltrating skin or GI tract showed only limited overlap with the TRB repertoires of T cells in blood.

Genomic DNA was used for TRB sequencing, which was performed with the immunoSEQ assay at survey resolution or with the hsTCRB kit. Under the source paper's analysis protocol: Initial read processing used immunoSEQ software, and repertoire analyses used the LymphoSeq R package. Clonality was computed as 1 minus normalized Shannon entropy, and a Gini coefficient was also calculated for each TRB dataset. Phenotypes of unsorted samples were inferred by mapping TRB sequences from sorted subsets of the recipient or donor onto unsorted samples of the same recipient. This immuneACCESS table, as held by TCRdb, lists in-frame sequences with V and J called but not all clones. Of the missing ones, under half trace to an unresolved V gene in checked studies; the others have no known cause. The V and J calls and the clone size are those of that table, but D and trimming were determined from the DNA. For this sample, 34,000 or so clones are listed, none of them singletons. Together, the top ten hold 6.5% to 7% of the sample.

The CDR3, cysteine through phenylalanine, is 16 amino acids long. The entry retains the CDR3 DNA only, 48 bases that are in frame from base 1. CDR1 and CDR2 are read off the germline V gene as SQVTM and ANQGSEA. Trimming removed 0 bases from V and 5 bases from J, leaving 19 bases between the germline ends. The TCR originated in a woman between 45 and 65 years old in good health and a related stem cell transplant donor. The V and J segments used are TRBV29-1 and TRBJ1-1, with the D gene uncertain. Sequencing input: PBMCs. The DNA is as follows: TGCAGCGTTGAAGATCAGAGGGTGTCCTTAGGGACTGAAGCTTTCTTT. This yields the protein CSVEDQRVSLGTEAFF.